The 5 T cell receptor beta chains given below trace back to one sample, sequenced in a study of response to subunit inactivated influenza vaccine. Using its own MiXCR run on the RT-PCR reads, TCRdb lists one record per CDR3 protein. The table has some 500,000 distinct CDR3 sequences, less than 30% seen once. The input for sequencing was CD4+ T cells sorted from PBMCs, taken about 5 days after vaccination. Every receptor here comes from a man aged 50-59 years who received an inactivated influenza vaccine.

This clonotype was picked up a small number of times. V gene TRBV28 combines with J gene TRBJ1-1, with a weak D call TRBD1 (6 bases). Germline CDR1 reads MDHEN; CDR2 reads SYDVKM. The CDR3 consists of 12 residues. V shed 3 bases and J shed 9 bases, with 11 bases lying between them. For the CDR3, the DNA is TGTGCCAGCAGTTTCGAGCAGGGGAAAGCTTTCTTT. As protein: CASSFEQGKAFF.

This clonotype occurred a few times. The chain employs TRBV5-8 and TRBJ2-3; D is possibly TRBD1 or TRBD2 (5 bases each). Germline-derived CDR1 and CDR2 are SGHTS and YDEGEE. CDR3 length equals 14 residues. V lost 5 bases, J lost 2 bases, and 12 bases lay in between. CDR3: CASSFWGNTDTQYF. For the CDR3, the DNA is TGTGCCAGCAGTTTCTGGGGGAACACAGATACGCAGTATTTT.

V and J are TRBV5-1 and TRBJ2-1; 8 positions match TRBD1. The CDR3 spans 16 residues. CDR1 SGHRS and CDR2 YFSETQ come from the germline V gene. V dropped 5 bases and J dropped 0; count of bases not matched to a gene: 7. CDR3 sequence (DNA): TGCGCCAGCAGGGGGACAGGCTTGAGCTCCTACAATGAGCAGTTCTTC. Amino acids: CASRGTGLSSYNEQFF. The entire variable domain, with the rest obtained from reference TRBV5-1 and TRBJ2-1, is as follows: KAGVTQTPRYLIKTRGQQVTLSCSPISGHRSVSWYQQTPGQGLQFLFEYFSETQRNKGNFPGRFSGRQFSNSRSEMNVSTLELGDSALYLCASRGTGLSSYNEQFFGPGTRLTVL.

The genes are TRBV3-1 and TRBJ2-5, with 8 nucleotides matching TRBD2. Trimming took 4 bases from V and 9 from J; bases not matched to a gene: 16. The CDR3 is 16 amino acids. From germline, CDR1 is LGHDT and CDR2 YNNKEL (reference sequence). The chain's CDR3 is CASSLGGSGELLSQYF. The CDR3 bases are TGTGCCAGCAGCCTGGGGGGTAGCGGGGAATTGTTATCCCAGTACTTC.

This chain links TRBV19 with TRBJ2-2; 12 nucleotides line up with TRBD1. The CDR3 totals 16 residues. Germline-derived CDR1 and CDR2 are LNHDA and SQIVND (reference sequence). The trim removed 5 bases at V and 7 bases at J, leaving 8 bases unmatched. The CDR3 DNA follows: TGTGCCAGTAGTTTTCCCGGGACAGGGGGCAGCGGGGAGCTGTTTTTT. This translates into CASSFPGTGGSGELFF.